The 14 T cell receptor beta chains given below trace back to one sample, sequenced in a study of blood T cell repertoires in COVID-19. The method was immunoSEQ multiplex PCR; TCRdb's version includes in-frame clones alone and lacks a portion of them. Here the sample spans just over 650,000 clones, around 89% being singletons. Sequencing input: peripheral blood. These receptors came from a woman aged 18-29 years with acute or convalescent COVID-19.

The chain has TRBV5-5 and TRBJ2-6; 9 positions match TRBD1. V was clipped by 3 bases and J by 4 bases; unmatched bases: 14. CDR1 is SGHKS and CDR2 is YYEKEE in the germline V gene (reference sequence). This CDR3 is 19 amino acids long. CDR3 sequence: CASSSPPGQGYSGANVLTF. Written as DNA, the CDR3 is TGTGCCAGCAGCTCCCCCCCTGGACAGGGGTACTCCGGGGCCAACGTCCTGACTTTC.

J is TRBJ1-2 and V is TRBV9; TRBD1 matches 7 bases. This CDR3 region has 12 residues. J was trimmed by 5 bases and V by 3 bases; bases with no gene match: 1. Germline assignment: CDR1 SGDLS and CDR2 YYNGEE. The CDR3 nucleotides are TGTGCCAGCAGCGCGACAGGGTATGGCTACACCTTC. It translates to CASSATGYGYTF.

The chain has TRBV29-1 and TRBJ2-3; 9 bases are shared with TRBD1. V lost 1 base and J lost 1; bases outside the gene matches: 12. CDR3 length: 18 residues. CDR1 SQVTM and CDR2 ANQGSEA come from the germline V gene. The CDR3 nucleotides read TGCAGCGTTGAAGGAGTGGCGGGACAGGGAGTACGCACAGATACGCAGTATTTT. Its translation is CSVEGVAGQGVRTDTQYF.

The chain combines TRBV11-2 with TRBJ2-2, with 9 bases matching TRBD2. The germline gives CDR1 SGHAT, CDR2 FQNNGV. Germline trimming cut 0 bases from V and 5 bases from J; bases unmatched to any gene: 10. The CDR3 is 18 amino acids. The CDR3 spells CASSLDPLAGVRTGELFF. The CDR3, as DNA: TGTGCCAGCAGCTTAGATCCCTTAGCGGGGGTGCGGACCGGGGAGCTGTTTTTT.

The CDR3 coding sequence is TGTGCCAGCAGCTTAGATTCCCCCAGGTTCTCTGGAAACACCATATATTTT. Translating it yields CASSLDSPRFSGNTIYF. The rearrangement uses TRBV11-2 and TRBJ1-3; no firm D call. This CDR3 spans 17 amino acids. V was shortened by 0 bases and J by 0 bases, with 12 bases between the two germline ends. Germline V CDR1 and CDR2: SGHAT, FQNNGV.

J is TRBJ2-7 and V is TRBV7-6; TRBD2 is a possible D gene (5 bases). CDR1 is SGHVS and CDR2 is FNYEAQ in the germline V gene. Trimming pared 1 base from V and 3 bases from J, leaving 7 bases between. This CDR3 has 13 amino acids. CDR3 coding DNA: TGTGCCAGCAGCTTAGGGGAGTACTACGAGCAGTACTTC. The encoded protein is CASSLGEYYEQYF.

The chain has TRBV9 and TRBJ2-1; 7 bases are shared with TRBD2. The CDR3 length is 17 residues. Per germline, CDR1 SGDLS and CDR2 YYNGEE. V lost 0 bases to trimming and J lost 3 bases; unmatched junction nucleotides: 9. The CDR3 DNA is TGTGCCAGCAGCGTAGGTAGGGACTACTTTATCTACAATGAGCAGTTCTTC. Its translation: CASSVGRDYFIYNEQFF.

The rearrangement links TRBV24-1 to TRBJ2-1; TRBD2 matches at 8 bases. In germline, CDR1 is KGHDR, CDR2 SFDVKD. The CDR3 runs 13 residues. V lost 4 bases to trimming and J lost 12 bases; unmatched junction nucleotides: 7. CDR3 nucleotide sequence: TGTGCCACCAGTGACCGGACTAGCCGCGGGCAGTTCTTC. Translation: CATSDRTSRGQFF.

This rearrangement joins TRBV2 to TRBJ2-3, with a tentative D call TRBD2 (5 bases). The CDR3 covers 14 residues. Germline loops: CDR1 SNHLY, CDR2 FYNNEI. V lost 3 bases and J lost 0, with 7 bases in between. The CDR3 region is CASSDERSTDTQYF. CDR3 sequence (DNA): TGTGCCAGCAGTGACGAGCGGAGCACAGATACGCAGTATTTT.

The chain employs TRBV4-3 and TRBJ2-7; D uncertain. Germline V gene lookup returns CDR1 LGHNA and CDR2 YSLEER. With 0 bases removed from V and 6 bases from J, the gap between germline ends came to 6 bases. The CDR3 is 12 residues long. In DNA form, the CDR3 reads TGCGCCAGCAGCCAAGATAATCGCGAGCAGTACTTC. Encoded protein: CASSQDNREQYF.

The chain joins TRBV11-3 to TRBJ2-7; D gene uncertain. Germline V gene sequence: CDR1 SGHNT, CDR2 YENEEA. V lost 1 base and J lost 0, with 7 bases in between. This CDR3 comprises 14 residues. This CDR3 reads CASSLARFSYEQYF. The CDR3, as DNA: TGTGCCAGCAGCTTAGCCAGGTTCTCCTACGAGCAGTACTTC.

This chain joins TRBV11-2 and TRBJ1-2, with no clear D. Between the trimmed V and J ends, which lost 6 bases and 4 bases, there was a span of 15 bases. Germline lookup yields CDR1 SGHAT and CDR2 FQNNGV. The CDR3 spans 14 residues. The CDR3 DNA reads as TGTGCCAGCAGGACCGGGTCTTCCCTCTATGGCTACACCTTC. Protein product: CASRTGSSLYGYTF.

The rearrangement joins TRBV6-5 to TRBJ1-2, with D possibly TRBD1 on 6 matching bases. The V gene lost 5 bases and the J gene lost 4 bases, with 11 bases spanning the gap. The CDR3 totals 13 residues. CDR1 and CDR2 (germline): MNHEY, SVGAGI. This chain's CDR3 is CASSPRGVYGYTF. Written as DNA, the CDR3 is TGTGCCAGCAGTCCCAGGGGAGTCTATGGCTACACCTTC.

V and J are TRBV28 and TRBJ1-2, with D unclear. Germline V gene sequence: CDR1 MDHEN, CDR2 SYDVKM. The CDR3 runs 14 residues. V lost 5 bases to trimming and J lost 5 bases, with 15 bases between them. The CDR3 is CASSTTRIAYGYTF. CDR3 coding DNA: TGTGCCAGCAGTACCACTCGAATTGCTTATGGCTACACCTTC.